The table lists the clone carrying this T cell receptor (beta chain) with a few counts. The antigen remains undetermined. The DNA is left out, because the CDR3 cannot be placed on it with certainty; the CDR3 is given as TCRdb lists it. The time point here: sample taken at primary tumor resection. From tumor, nontumor lung or frozen PBMC, whole RNA was taken unsorted for sequencing. This sample is drawn from a study of spatial heterogeneity in lung cancer. Study information: Compared with alpha-chain sequences, beta-chain sequences were consistently detected in greater numbers. Points from the study as a whole: Ubiquitous expanded tumor TCRs were seen in blood more at resection than at follow-up.

The CDR3 comprises 14 residues, both ends counted. The germline gives CDR1 SGDLS, CDR2 YYNGEE. The library protocol tagged each TCR cDNA with a unique molecular identifier. MiXCR was run by TCRdb on the 5' RACE reads, yielding one entry per CDR3 protein. The repertoire holds 90,000 to 95,000 distinct CDR3 sequences, with more than 10% as singletons. The sequencing used PBMCs, collected at surgery. This clonotype was sampled from a male donor with early-stage non-small cell lung cancer. The chain combines TRBV9 with TRBJ1-1. CDR3 protein: CASSFGSGLTEAFF.